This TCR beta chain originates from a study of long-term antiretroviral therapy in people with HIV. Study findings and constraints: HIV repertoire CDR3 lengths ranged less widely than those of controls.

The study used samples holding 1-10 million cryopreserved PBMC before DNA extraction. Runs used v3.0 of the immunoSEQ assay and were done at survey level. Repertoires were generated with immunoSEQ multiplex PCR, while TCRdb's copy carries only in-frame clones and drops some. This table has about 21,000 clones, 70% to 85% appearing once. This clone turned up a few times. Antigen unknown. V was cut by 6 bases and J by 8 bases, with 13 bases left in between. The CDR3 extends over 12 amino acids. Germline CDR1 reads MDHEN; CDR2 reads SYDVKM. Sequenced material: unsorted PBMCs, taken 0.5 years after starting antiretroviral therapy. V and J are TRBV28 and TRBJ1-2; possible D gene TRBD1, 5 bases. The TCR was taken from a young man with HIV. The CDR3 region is CASRDILEGYTF. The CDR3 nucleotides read TGTGCCAGCAGGGACATCCTAGAGGGCTACACCTTC.